The TCR beta chain under discussion was sequenced for a study of OX40 agonist ivuxolimab in advanced cancers. Background on the study: At 0.01 to 10 mg/kg, ivuxolimab was administered intravenously to patients every 2 weeks. Overall study findings and caveats: Clonal expansion by week 6 occurred in CD4+ and CD8+ blood T cells (at 0.1 to 3.0 mg/kg). The mean number of expanded clones was higher in CD8+ T cells than in CD4+. There were also nonresponders showing low normalized T-cell clonal expansion.

Sequenced by immunoSEQ multiplex PCR; TCRdb stores in-frame clones only, minus some. Of 95,000 or so clones in the sample, 70% to 90% were seen once. As concerns this clone: Its antigen remains unidentified.

This clonotype originated in an adult with an advanced solid tumor such as melanoma, head and neck, liver or kidney cancer. The specimen was CD4+ or CD8+ T cells sorted from blood, collected in a trial of the OX40 agonist ivuxolimab.

CDR3 coding DNA: TGTGCCAGCAGCTCGGGAAACACCTATGGCTACACCTTC. It codes for CASSSGNTYGYTF. The chain uses TRBV5-6 and TRBJ1-2, with unresolved D. CDR3 size: 13 residues. Per germline, CDR1 SGHDT and CDR2 YYEEEE. V gave up 3 bases and J gave up 4 bases, with 10 bases separating them.